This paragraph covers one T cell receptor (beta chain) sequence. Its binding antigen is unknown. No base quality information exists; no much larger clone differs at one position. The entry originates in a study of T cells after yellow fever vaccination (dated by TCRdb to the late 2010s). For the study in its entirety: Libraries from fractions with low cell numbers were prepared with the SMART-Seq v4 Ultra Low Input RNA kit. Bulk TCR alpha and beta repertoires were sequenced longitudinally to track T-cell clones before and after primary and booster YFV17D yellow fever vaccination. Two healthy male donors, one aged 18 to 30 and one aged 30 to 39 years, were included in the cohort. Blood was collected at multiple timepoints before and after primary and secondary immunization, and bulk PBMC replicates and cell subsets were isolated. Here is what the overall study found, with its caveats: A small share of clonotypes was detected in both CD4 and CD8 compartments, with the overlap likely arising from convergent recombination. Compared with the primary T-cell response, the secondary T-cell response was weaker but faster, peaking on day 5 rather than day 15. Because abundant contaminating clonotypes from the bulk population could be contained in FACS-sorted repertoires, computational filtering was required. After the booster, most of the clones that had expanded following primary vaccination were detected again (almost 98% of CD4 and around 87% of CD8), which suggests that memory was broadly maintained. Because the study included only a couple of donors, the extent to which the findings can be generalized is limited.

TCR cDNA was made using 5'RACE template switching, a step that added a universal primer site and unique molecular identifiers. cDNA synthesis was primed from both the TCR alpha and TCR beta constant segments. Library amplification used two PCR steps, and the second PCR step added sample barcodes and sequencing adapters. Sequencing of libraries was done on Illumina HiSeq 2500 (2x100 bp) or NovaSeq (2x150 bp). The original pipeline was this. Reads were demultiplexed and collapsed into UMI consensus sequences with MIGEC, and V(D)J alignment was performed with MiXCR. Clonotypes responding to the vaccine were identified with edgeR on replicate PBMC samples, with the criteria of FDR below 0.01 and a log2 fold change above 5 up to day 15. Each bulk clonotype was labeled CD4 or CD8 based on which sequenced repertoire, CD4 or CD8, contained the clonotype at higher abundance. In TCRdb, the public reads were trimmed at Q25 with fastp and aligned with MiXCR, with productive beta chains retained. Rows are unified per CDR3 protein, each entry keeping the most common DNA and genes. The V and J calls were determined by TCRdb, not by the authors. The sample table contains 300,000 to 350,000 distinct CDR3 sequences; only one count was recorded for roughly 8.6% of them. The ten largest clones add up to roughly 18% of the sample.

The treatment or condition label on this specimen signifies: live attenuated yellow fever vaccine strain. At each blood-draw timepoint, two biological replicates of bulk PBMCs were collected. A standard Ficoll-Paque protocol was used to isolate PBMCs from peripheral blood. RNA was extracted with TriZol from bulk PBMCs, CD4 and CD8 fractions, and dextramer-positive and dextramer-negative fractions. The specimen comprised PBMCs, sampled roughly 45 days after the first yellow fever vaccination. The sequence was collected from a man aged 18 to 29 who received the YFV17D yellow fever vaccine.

The DNA sequence follows: TGTGCCAGCAGTCCCGGGAGAGGGCTCACTGAAGCTTTCTTT. This sequence encodes CASSPGRGLTEAFF. The V and J segments used are TRBV12-3 or TRBV12-4 and TRBJ1-1; the D gene is unclear. The CDR3 has 14 amino acids, counting the end cysteine and phenylalanine. CDR3 DNA only is kept here, 42 bases in frame from base 1. Cut back by 5 bases and 4 bases, the V and J ends lie 14 bases apart.